This T cell receptor beta chain originates from a study of CD8 T cells in ankylosing spondylitis. General observations from the study: Characteristic, it appeared, of ankylosing spondylitis blood was a TCR beta motif of 7 or 8 highly homologous variants. The clones that were linked to disease were reported to be significantly enriched in matched synovial fluid samples from ankylosing spondylitis patients. Earlier work had already found some motif variants in reactive arthritis synovial fluid and blood. Clones linked with disease were CD8+ and fairly uncommon in the peripheral blood.

This CDR3 spans 14 amino acids. From germline, CDR1 is SGHRS and CDR2 YFSETQ. Via MiXCR, TCRdb re-called the 5' RACE reads, giving one row per CDR3 protein. The data hold 100,000 to 150,000 distinct CDR3 sequences, with roughly 18% observed a single time. Turning to this clonotype: Its target is not known. One junction end does not reproduce the germline sequence, and a read error may be involved.

The TCR was taken from a male donor with ankylosing spondylitis. Sequencing input: blood, either unsorted or a sorted T cell fraction (not recorded which). The rearrangement links TRBV5-1 to TRBJ2-7; weak D call: TRBD1 (6 bases). CDR3 nucleotide sequence: TGTGCCAGCACCCCGAAACAGGGACCCTACGAGCAGTACTTC. Its translation: CASTPKQGPYEQYF.